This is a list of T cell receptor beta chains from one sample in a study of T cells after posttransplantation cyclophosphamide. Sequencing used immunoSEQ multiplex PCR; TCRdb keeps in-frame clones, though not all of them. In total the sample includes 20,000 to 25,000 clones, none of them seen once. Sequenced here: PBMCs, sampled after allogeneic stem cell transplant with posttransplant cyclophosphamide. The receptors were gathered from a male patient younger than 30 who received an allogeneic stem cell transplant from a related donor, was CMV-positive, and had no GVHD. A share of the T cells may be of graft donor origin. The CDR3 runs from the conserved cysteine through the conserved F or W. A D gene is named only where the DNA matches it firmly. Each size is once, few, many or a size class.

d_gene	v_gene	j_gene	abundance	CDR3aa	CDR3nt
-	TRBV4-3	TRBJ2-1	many	CASSQEQWSYNEQFF	TGCGCCAGCAGCCAAGAGCAGTGGAGCTACAATGAGCAGTTCTTC
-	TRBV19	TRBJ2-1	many	CASSRTANNEQFF	TGTGCCAGTAGTAGGACAGCGAACAATGAGCAGTTCTTC
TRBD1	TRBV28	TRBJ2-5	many	CASSLRRDRGETQYF	TGTGCCAGCAGTTTGCGGCGGGACAGGGGAGAGACCCAGTACTTC
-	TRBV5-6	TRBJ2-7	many	CASSLEAYEQYF	TGTGCCAGCAGCTTGGAAGCTTACGAGCAGTACTTC
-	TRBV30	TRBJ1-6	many	CAWAPTGFSTYNSPLHF	TGTGCCTGGGCTCCTACAGGGTTTAGCACCTATAATTCACCCCTCCACTTT
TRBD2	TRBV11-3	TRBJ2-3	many	CASSRGTSGTDTQYF	TGTGCCAGCAGTCGAGGGACTAGCGGGACAGATACGCAGTATTTT
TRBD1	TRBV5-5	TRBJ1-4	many	CASSFRTGGISEKLFF	TGTGCCAGCAGCTTCCGGACAGGGGGCATCAGTGAAAAACTGTTTTTT
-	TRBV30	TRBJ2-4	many	CAWSVREILAKNIQYF	TGTGCCTGGAGTGTACGGGAGATACTAGCCAAAAACATTCAGTACTTC
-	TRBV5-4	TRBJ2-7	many	CASSLGGTYEQYF	TGTGCCAGCAGCTTAGGGGGTACCTACGAGCAGTACTTC
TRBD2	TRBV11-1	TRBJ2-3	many	CASSLLTGAGVPDTQYF	TGTGCCAGCAGCTTGCTTACTGGCGCGGGGGTTCCAGATACGCAGTATTTT
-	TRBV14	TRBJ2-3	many	CASSQVDGHQQGRPRTDTQYF	TGTGCCAGCAGCCAAGTCGACGGGCACCAACAGGGTCGCCCTCGCACAGATACGCAGTATTTT
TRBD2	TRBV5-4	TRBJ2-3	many	CASSTAGGSTDTQYF	TGTGCCAGCAGCACAGCGGGGGGAAGCACAGATACGCAGTATTTT
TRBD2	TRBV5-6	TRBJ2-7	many	CASSSAGAAVEQYF	TGTGCCAGCAGCTCAGCGGGGGCTGCGGTCGAGCAGTACTTC
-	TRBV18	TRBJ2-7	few	CTSSPLSAGLKNEQYF	TGTACCAGCTCACCTCTTTCAGCGGGTCTAAAGAACGAGCAGTACTTC
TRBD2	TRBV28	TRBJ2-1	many	CASRLAGGRNEQFF	TGTGCCAGCAGATTAGCGGGAGGGCGGAATGAGCAGTTCTTC
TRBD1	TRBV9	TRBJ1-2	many	CASRNRGGGDYGYTF	TGTGCCAGCAGAAACAGGGGAGGAGGGGACTATGGCTACACCTTC
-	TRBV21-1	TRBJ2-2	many	CASSPSLAGGRNTGELFF	TGTGCCAGCAGCCCATCACTAGCGGGAGGACGGAACACCGGGGAGCTGTTTTTT